This paragraph covers one T cell receptor (beta chain) sequence. As a fraction of the sample, this clonotype is medium-sized (0.01 to 0.1%). What this receptor recognizes is not known. No clone much larger than this one lies a single base away; base qualities are absent. This entry is derived from a study of early T cells in non-severe SARS-CoV-2 infection listed by TCRdb under 2021. At the level of the whole study: TCR sequencing used bulk RNA from unsorted whole blood, so alpha and beta chains could not be paired.

V gives up 9 bases and J gives up 3 bases, and the segment between their germline ends measures 15 bases. Looking up the germline V gene (reference sequence) yields CDR1 MNHNY and CDR2 SVGAGI. The CDR3 runs 14 amino acids, cysteine and phenylalanine included. Only the CDR3 DNA is retained, 42 bases long and in frame from the first base. Library construction relied on 5' RACE. Sequencer: NextSeq 500. The TCR library protocol attached unique molecular identifiers to individual cDNA molecules to correct for sequencing error and PCR bias. Both TCR alpha and beta chains were sequenced, and tight co-correlation was observed between alpha and beta sequence abundances in each sample. The published analysis was carried out like this. Decombinator V4 was used to annotate TCR sequences for V gene, J gene and CDR3. TCRs were defined as expanded if a significant change between any two time points was detected under a Poisson model with p below 0.0001. TCR abundances were normalised to the total number of TCRs sequenced per sample and expressed as counts per million. MAIT TCRs were defined by TRAV1-2 paired with TRAJ12, TRAJ20 or TRAJ33, and iNKT TCRs by TRAV10 paired with TRAJ18. VDJdb, accessed 1 November 2021, was searched for CMV, EBV and SARS-CoV-2 annotated TCRs, with TCRs annotated for multiple antigens excluded. TCRdb's own reprocessing of the public reads used fastp at Q25 and MiXCR and kept productive beta chains. Each entry merges the rows of one CDR3 protein and shows their most common DNA and genes. The V and J calls here are based on TCRdb, not the publication. Recorded for this sample are around 70,000 distinct CDR3 sequences; roughly 9% of them occurred a single time. 2.5% to 3.5% of the sample is in the top ten clones.

Set within a cohort of healthcare workers in London, UK, this nested case-control study involved weekly PCR testing of nasopharyngeal swabs along with blood sampling. Healthcare workers were recruited between 23 and 31 March 2020, during the week of the UK lockdown, and were followed weekly for up to roughly 16 weeks. Broader findings and caveats from the paper: Matching against VDJdb was skewed toward anti-spike CD8 responses, likely underestimated virus-specific expansions, and missed private and CD4 specificities.

Specimen: whole blood. This receptor was taken from an adult who was a healthcare worker with PCR-confirmed SARS-CoV-2 infection or an uninfected control (not recorded which). The chain is encoded by TRBV6-6 joined to TRBJ1-5; the D gene lacks a confident call. The bases read TGTGCCAGTCGGCGAGAGGGTCTCAATCAGCCCCAGCATTTT. The resulting protein is CASRREGLNQPQHF.